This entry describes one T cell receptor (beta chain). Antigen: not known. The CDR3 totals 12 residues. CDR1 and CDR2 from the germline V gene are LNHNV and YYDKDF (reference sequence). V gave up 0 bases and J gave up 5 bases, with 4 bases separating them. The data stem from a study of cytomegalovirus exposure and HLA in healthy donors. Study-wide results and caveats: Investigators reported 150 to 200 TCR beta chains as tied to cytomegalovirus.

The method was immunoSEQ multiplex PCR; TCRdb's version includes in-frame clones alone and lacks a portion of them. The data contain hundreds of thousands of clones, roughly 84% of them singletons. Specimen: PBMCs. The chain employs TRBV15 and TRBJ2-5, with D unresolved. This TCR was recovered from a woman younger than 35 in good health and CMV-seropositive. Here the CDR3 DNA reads TGTGCCACCAGCAGAGATCAGGAGACCCAGTACTTC. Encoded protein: CATSRDQETQYF.